Listed below are T cell receptor beta chains from one sample, sequenced in a study of blood T cell repertoires in COVID-19. The assay was immunoSEQ multiplex PCR, and TCRdb's table has in-frame clones only and misses some. The sample has about 80,000 clones; roughly 79% are singletons. The sample comprised peripheral blood. The receptors here all came from a human donor in a cohort sampled during active COVID-19. CDR3s include the opening cysteine and the closing phenylalanine or tryptophan. The D gene is left open where the match is weak. Only some rows state a clone size, as once, few, many or a class for expanded clones.

size: few
J: TRBJ2-7
V: TRBV12-3/TRBV12-4
D: -
DNA: TGTGCCAGCAGGCAGGGGGGAGCGGACGAGCAGTACTTC
CDR3: CASRQGGADEQYF

size: once
J: TRBJ2-2
V: TRBV7-6
D: TRBD1
DNA: TGTGCCAGCAGCTTAGCACCGGGACAGGGGGCTTCCGGGGAGCTGTTTTTT
CDR3: CASSLAPGQGASGELFF

size: once
J: TRBJ2-6
V: TRBV2
D: -
DNA: TGTGCCAGCAGGAGTCACTCTGGGGCCAACGTCCTGACTTTC
CDR3: CASRSHSGANVLTF

size: -
J: TRBJ2-1
V: TRBV18
D: -
DNA: TGTGCCAGCTCACCACCCGGCAATGAGCAGTTCTTC
CDR3: CASSPPGNEQFF

size: -
J: TRBJ1-2
V: TRBV4-3
D: -
DNA: TGCGCCAGCAGCCAAGTTGGGGCCCGGCGGGGCTACACCTTC
CDR3: CASSQVGARRGYTF

size: -
J: TRBJ1-5
V: TRBV27
D: -
DNA: TGTGCCAGCAGTTCGGCAGACAGGTTTAGCAATCAGCCCCAGCATTTT
CDR3: CASSSADRFSNQPQHF

size: -
J: TRBJ1-5
V: TRBV19
D: TRBD1
DNA: TGTGCCAGTAGTTTTGGACAGGTTAATCAGCCCCAGCATTTT
CDR3: CASSFGQVNQPQHF

size: few
J: TRBJ1-2
V: TRBV6-5
D: -
DNA: TGTGCCAGCACCAAGTGGAGTTGGTCCCTCTATGGCTACACCTTC
CDR3: CASTKWSWSLYGYTF

size: once
J: TRBJ2-2
V: TRBV24-1
D: TRBD1
DNA: TGTGCCACCAGTGGGACAGGGGGCGCACACGGGGAGCTGTTTTTT
CDR3: CATSGTGGAHGELFF

size: few
J: TRBJ1-5
V: TRBV10-3
D: -
DNA: TGTGCCATCAGTGAGACAGGCGCCGATCAGCCCCAGCATTTT
CDR3: CAISETGADQPQHF

size: many
J: TRBJ2-5
V: TRBV7-2
D: TRBD2
DNA: TGTGCCAGCACCGGGGGGGCCCACCAAGAGACCCAGTACTTC
CDR3: CASTGGAHQETQYF

size: -
J: TRBJ2-1
V: TRBV6-2/TRBV6-3
D: TRBD2
DNA: TGTGCCAGCAGTCGGACTAGCGGGGATTACAATGAGCAGTTCTTC
CDR3: CASSRTSGDYNEQFF

size: -
J: TRBJ1-1
V: TRBV6-5
D: TRBD1
DNA: TGTGCCAGCAGTTACTGGACAGGAACTGAAGCTTTCTTT
CDR3: CASSYWTGTEAFF

size: -
J: TRBJ2-1
V: TRBV11-3
D: TRBD2
DNA: TGTGCCAGCAGCCTAGCCCTAGCGGGAGCGTATGAGCAGTTCTTC
CDR3: CASSLALAGAYEQFF

size: -
J: TRBJ2-1
V: TRBV5-1
D: TRBD1
DNA: TGCGCCAGCAGCCCCCGGACAGGGCCCCTAAGCTCCTACAATGAGCAGTTCTTC
CDR3: CASSPRTGPLSSYNEQFF

size: many
J: TRBJ1-1
V: TRBV7-9
D: -
DNA: TGTGCCAGCAGCTACGCGGGCCTGAACACTGAAGCTTTCTTT
CDR3: CASSYAGLNTEAFF

size: -
J: TRBJ2-1
V: TRBV19
D: -
DNA: TGTGCCAGTAGTCCCCGGGAGGGACAGGGTTACAATGAGCAGTTCTTC
CDR3: CASSPREGQGYNEQFF

size: -
J: TRBJ1-5
V: TRBV21-1
D: -
DNA: TGTGCCAGCTGTTGGGAGGCCCCGGAGAATCAGCCCCAGCATTTT
CDR3: CASCWEAPENQPQHF

size: -
J: TRBJ2-3
V: TRBV13
D: -
DNA: TGTGCCAGCAGCTTAGTGTGGGACATCGAACCCACAGATACGCAGTATTTT
CDR3: CASSLVWDIEPTDTQYF

size: -
J: TRBJ1-5
V: TRBV6-2/TRBV6-3
D: -
DNA: TGTGCCAGCAGCCGGACCGGGACTCGACCCCAGCCCCAGCATTTT
CDR3: CASSRTGTRPQPQHF

size: once
J: TRBJ2-1
V: TRBV5-6
D: -
DNA: TGTGCCAGCAGCTTGCGTAATGAGCAGTTCTTC
CDR3: CASSLRNEQFF

size: few
J: TRBJ2-1
V: TRBV18
D: TRBD2
DNA: TGTGCCAGCTCACCGATACTAGCGGGAGGGCCAGGCGGGGGCAATGAGCAGTTCTTC
CDR3: CASSPILAGGPGGGNEQFF

size: few
J: TRBJ2-3
V: TRBV7-2
D: -
DNA: TGTGCCAGCAGCCCCCCAAGCCTAAGCACAGATACGCAGTATTTT
CDR3: CASSPPSLSTDTQYF

size: -
J: TRBJ2-1
V: TRBV6-1
D: TRBD1
DNA: TGTGCCAGCAGTGAGTTGACAGGGGTTAGAATAATTGGTGAGCAGTTCTTC
CDR3: CASSELTGVRIIGEQFF

size: few
J: TRBJ1-4
V: TRBV19
D: TRBD1
DNA: TGTGCCAGCAACCCTGAAACAGGGGATAATGAAAAACTGTTTTTT
CDR3: CASNPETGDNEKLFF

size: many
J: TRBJ2-1
V: TRBV5-4
D: -
DNA: TGTGCCAGCAGCCGGCAGAAATACGCGGGAAGGGTTTACAATGAGCAGTTCTTC
CDR3: CASSRQKYAGRVYNEQFF

size: -
J: TRBJ2-5
V: TRBV9
D: -
DNA: TGTGCCAGCAGCGTAGCAGGGGCCGAGACCCAGTACTTC
CDR3: CASSVAGAETQYF

size: few
J: TRBJ2-7
V: TRBV7-9
D: -
DNA: TGTGCCAGCAGCCTTGCAGGGATCTCCTACGAGCAGTACTTC
CDR3: CASSLAGISYEQYF

size: -
J: TRBJ1-2
V: TRBV9
D: TRBD1
DNA: TGTGCCAGCAGCGCGACGGGACAGGGGGTCTATGGCTACACCTTC
CDR3: CASSATGQGVYGYTF

size: -
J: TRBJ2-1
V: TRBV4-1
D: -
DNA: TGCGCCAGCAGCCGAATGGCGGGGTACAATGAGCAGTTCTTC
CDR3: CASSRMAGYNEQFF

size: -
J: TRBJ1-1
V: TRBV29-1
D: -
DNA: TGCAGCTTGCGCGGGAAGCTGAACACTGAAGCTTTCTTT
CDR3: CSLRGKLNTEAFF

size: -
J: TRBJ1-2
V: TRBV7-9
D: -
DNA: TGTGCCAGCAGTAGTACAGGGTTTGGGGGTTATGGCTACACCTTC
CDR3: CASSSTGFGGYGYTF

size: -
J: TRBJ1-1
V: TRBV5-1
D: TRBD1
DNA: TGCGCCAGCAGCTTGTTGGGACAGGGGTCCCTGAACACTGAAGCTTTCTTT
CDR3: CASSLLGQGSLNTEAFF

size: -
J: TRBJ2-3
V: TRBV9
D: TRBD2
DNA: TGTGCCAGCACCCGGGGAGCGGGGGGGCGGCTTAGCACAGATACGCAGTATTTT
CDR3: CASTRGAGGRLSTDTQYF

size: -
J: TRBJ2-3
V: TRBV5-5
D: TRBD2
DNA: TGTGCCAGCAGCTTGACGAGCGGGGGTCATTCTAGCACAGATACGCAGTATTTT
CDR3: CASSLTSGGHSSTDTQYF

size: -
J: TRBJ2-7
V: TRBV28
D: -
DNA: TGTGCCAGCAGTCGGGGGTGGCTGAACTACGAGCAGTACTTC
CDR3: CASSRGWLNYEQYF

size: -
J: TRBJ2-1
V: TRBV7-6
D: TRBD1
DNA: TGTGCCAGCAGCTTCAGGGGGCTCTACAATGAGCAGTTCTTC
CDR3: CASSFRGLYNEQFF

size: -
J: TRBJ2-1
V: TRBV9
D: TRBD2
DNA: TGTGCCAGCAGCGATAGCGGGGGTCCCTACAATGAGCAGTTCTTC
CDR3: CASSDSGGPYNEQFF

size: few
J: TRBJ2-3
V: TRBV24-1
D: TRBD1
DNA: TGTGCCACCAGTGATTTGCAAAGCACAGGGGTAGATACGCAGTATTTT
CDR3: CATSDLQSTGVDTQYF

size: -
J: TRBJ1-6
V: TRBV10-3
D: TRBD1
DNA: TGTGCCATCAGTGATAGCCCCGGACAGGGTTCACCCCTCCACTTT
CDR3: CAISDSPGQGSPLHF

size: -
J: TRBJ2-3
V: TRBV9
D: -
DNA: TGTGCCAGCAGCGCCCTCGAGAGCACAGATACGCAGTATTTT
CDR3: CASSALESTDTQYF

size: -
J: TRBJ2-3
V: TRBV7-9
D: -
DNA: TGTGCCAGCAGCCCACCCCAGGGCTACACAGATACGCAGTATTTT
CDR3: CASSPPQGYTDTQYF

size: -
J: TRBJ2-3
V: TRBV30
D: -
DNA: TGTGCCTGGACCCTAGGGGCCGGCACAGATACGCAGTATTTT
CDR3: CAWTLGAGTDTQYF

size: -
J: TRBJ2-5
V: TRBV3-1/TRBV3-2
D: TRBD2
DNA: TGTGCCAGCAGCCAGGCTAGCAGGGAGGGAGAGACCCAGTACTTC
CDR3: CASSQASREGETQYF

size: -
J: TRBJ1-3
V: TRBV2
D: -
DNA: TGTGCCAGCAGTGAATTAGGGACAACCTCAAGCTCTGGAAACACCATATATTTT
CDR3: CASSELGTTSSSGNTIYF

size: -
J: TRBJ2-7
V: TRBV29-1
D: -
DNA: TGCAGCGTTCGGCCCCCAGGGGCCCCTGGGGACGAGCAGTACTTC
CDR3: CSVRPPGAPGDEQYF

size: -
J: TRBJ2-5
V: TRBV6-2/TRBV6-3
D: -
DNA: TGTGCCAGCAGTTTACCGACAGCCTGGTACTTC
CDR3: CASSLPTAWYF

size: -
J: TRBJ2-3
V: TRBV7-9
D: TRBD2
DNA: TGTGCCAGCAGCTTAGGGAGCGGGAGTATGGATACGCAGTATTTT
CDR3: CASSLGSGSMDTQYF

size: -
J: TRBJ2-5
V: TRBV11-1
D: -
DNA: TGTGCCAGCAGCCTCGTATGGGGGGGCCGAGAGACCCAGTACTTC
CDR3: CASSLVWGGRETQYF

size: -
J: TRBJ2-4
V: TRBV5-1
D: -
DNA: TGCGCCAGCAGCCCCCAGGGGCTCCACCAAAACATTCAGTACTTC
CDR3: CASSPQGLHQNIQYF

size: once
J: TRBJ2-2
V: TRBV19
D: TRBD2
DNA: TGTGCCAGTACTCCCCTGACTAGCGGCCGCTTGGAGCTGTTTTTT
CDR3: CASTPLTSGRLELFF

size: few
J: TRBJ1-1
V: TRBV2
D: -
DNA: TGTGCCAGCAGTGAGGGGGGACACACTGAAGCTTTCTTT
CDR3: CASSEGGHTEAFF

size: -
J: TRBJ2-5
V: TRBV2
D: -
DNA: TGTGCCAGCAGGGGAGAGTATCAAGAGACCCAGTACTTC
CDR3: CASRGEYQETQYF

size: -
J: TRBJ1-2
V: TRBV25-1
D: -
DNA: TGTGCCAGCAGTGATTCGACAGCAGGGATAGGGGGCTACACCTTC
CDR3: CASSDSTAGIGGYTF

size: -
J: TRBJ1-1
V: TRBV6-6
D: -
DNA: TGTGCCAGCAGCCCAAGCGGAGCTGAAGCTTTCTTT
CDR3: CASSPSGAEAFF